These T cell receptor beta chains were read from a single sample in a study of identifying expanded T cells in peripheral blood. The method was immunoSEQ multiplex PCR; TCRdb's version includes in-frame clones alone and lacks a portion of them. Among 60,000 to 65,000 clones listed, approximately 83% were seen once. Material for sequencing was blood. These receptors were taken from a person aged 18 to 70 in good health. The CDR3 runs from the conserved cysteine through the conserved F or W. A D gene is named only where the DNA matches it firmly. Some rows mark clone size as missing; the rest say once, few, many or name a class of expanded clone.

j_call d_call clone_size v_call cdr3_nt cdr3_aa
TRBJ1-1 NA NA TRBV2 TGTGCCAGCAGTGGTGGGATCGGGACCCAAGGCACTGAAGCTTTCTTT CASSGGIGTQGTEAFF
TRBJ1-5 NA NA TRBV4-2 TGTGCCAGCAGCCAAGAAGTGGATAGCAATCAGCCCCAGCATTTT CASSQEVDSNQPQHF
TRBJ2-1 NA NA TRBV10-3 TGTGCCATCAGTGCCGGGGGATCGGGCGGGAATAATCTCTACAATGAGCAGTTCTTC CAISAGGSGGNNLYNEQFF
TRBJ1-6 NA NA TRBV6-1 TGTGCCAGCAGGGGGTATCGGGTCGGAAATTCACCCCTCCACTTT CASRGYRVGNSPLHF
TRBJ2-2 NA NA TRBV7-9 TGTGCCAGCAGCACTAGCACCGGGGAGCTGTTTTTT CASSTSTGELFF
TRBJ2-7 TRBD1 NA TRBV6-5 TGTGCCAGCAGTTACTCTGGGACAGGGGATACCTACGAGCAGTACTTC CASSYSGTGDTYEQYF
TRBJ2-1 NA NA TRBV18 TGTGCCAGCTCACCAATAAGGTACAATGAGCAGTTCTTC CASSPIRYNEQFF
TRBJ1-3 TRBD1 NA TRBV5-4 TGTGCCAGCAGCCCAGGGACAGACCGGTCGATCGGATATTTT CASSPGTDRSIGYF
TRBJ1-4 TRBD1 NA TRBV15 TGTGCCACCAGCGCGGACAGGGGGGGCGAAAAACTGTTTTTT CATSADRGGEKLFF
TRBJ2-1 NA NA TRBV19 TGTGCCAGTAGTTCTACTAGAACTAAGCAGTTCTTC CASSSTRTKQFF
TRBJ1-1 NA NA TRBV5-5 TGTGCCAGCAGCTTAGTCGAGGGGGGTAGAGCTTTCTTT CASSLVEGGRAFF
TRBJ1-2 NA NA TRBV18 TGTGCCAGCTCCCCAGGGTTTACCTATGGCTACACCTTC CASSPGFTYGYTF
TRBJ2-3 NA NA TRBV5-1 TGCGCCAGCAGCGAATTTGGCGGGACTGCGGACACAGATACGCAGTATTTT CASSEFGGTADTDTQYF
TRBJ2-2 NA NA TRBV6-5 TGTGCCAGCAGCTACGTGAGGAACACCGGGGAGCTGTTTTTT CASSYVRNTGELFF
TRBJ1-2 NA NA TRBV5-6 TGTGCCAGCAGCTTGGGGACGGGAAGAGCTAACTATGGCTACACCTTC CASSLGTGRANYGYTF
TRBJ2-4 TRBD2 few TRBV2 TGTGCCAGCAGACCCGGACTAGCGGGGGGTAAGGCCAAAAACATTCAGTACTTC CASRPGLAGGKAKNIQYF
TRBJ2-5 TRBD1 NA TRBV2 TGTGCCAGCAGTGAAGACAGGACAGGGTTGGAGACCCAGTACTTC CASSEDRTGLETQYF
TRBJ2-6 TRBD2 NA TRBV2 TGTGCCAGCAGTGCGTCCGCGACTAGCGGGAGGGCCTCAGGGGCCAACGTCCTGACTTTC CASSASATSGRASGANVLTF
TRBJ2-5 TRBD2 NA TRBV10-2 TGCGCCAGCAGAGCCGGGACTAGCGGGGGACAAGAGACCCAGTACTTC CASRAGTSGGQETQYF
TRBJ2-3 NA NA TRBV5-8 TGTGCCAGCAGCTTGGAACCGTTCACAGATACGCAGTATTTT CASSLEPFTDTQYF
TRBJ1-1 TRBD1 NA TRBV6-5 TGTGCCAGCAGCGACAGGGTAACCACTGAAGCTTTCTTT CASSDRVTTEAFF
TRBJ2-3 NA NA TRBV7-9 TGTGCCAGCAGCTTAGGGGTTGGAGTGGATACGCAGTATTTT CASSLGVGVDTQYF
TRBJ2-1 TRBD2 NA TRBV10-3 TGTGCCATCAGCGATGGACTAGCGGGGGGCGAGCAGTTCTTC CAISDGLAGGEQFF
TRBJ2-7 NA NA TRBV7-2 TGTGCCAGCAGCCTTTACTACGAGCAGTACTTC CASSLYYEQYF
TRBJ1-1 TRBD1 once TRBV19 TGTGCCAGTAGGGACAGGGATCTCACTGAAGCTTTCTTT CASRDRDLTEAFF
TRBJ1-5 NA few TRBV27 TGTGCCACCAGTGAGCAGGGACCAGATCAGCCCCAGCATTTT CATSEQGPDQPQHF
TRBJ1-2 NA NA TRBV19 TGTGCCAGTAGTGATTTCGGTCGGGCTAACTATGGCTACACCTTC CASSDFGRANYGYTF
TRBJ2-5 TRBD2 NA TRBV4-1 TGCGCCAGCAGCCAAGCCTTAGCGGGAGTAGGGGGGGAGACCCAGTACTTC CASSQALAGVGGETQYF
TRBJ2-2 TRBD2 NA TRBV5-8 TGTGCCAGCAGCTTGAGGACTAGCTACACCGGGGAGCTGTTTTTT CASSLRTSYTGELFF
TRBJ1-5 NA NA TRBV12-5 TGTGCTAGATTGCGGGGGCCCCGATGGCCCCAGCATTTT CARLRGPRWPQHF
TRBJ2-5 NA NA TRBV29-1 TGCATCCTCGCACGGGTAGAGACCCAGTACTTC CILARVETQYF
TRBJ1-2 NA NA TRBV10-1 TGCGCCAGCAGTGAGACGGGGAGGTATGGCTACACCTTC CASSETGRYGYTF
TRBJ2-3 TRBD2 once TRBV7-6 TGTGCCAGCAGCTTAGTAGCGGGATTGTCCAGCGCAACTAGCACAGATACGCAGTATTTT CASSLVAGLSSATSTDTQYF
TRBJ1-2 TRBD1 NA TRBV6-1 TGTGCCAGCAGTGAAGTGGGACAGACGGGTTTAGCGTTAAACTATGGCTACACCTTC CASSEVGQTGLALNYGYTF
TRBJ2-3 TRBD1 NA TRBV5-1 TGCGCCAGCAGCTCAAGTCAGGGGGCCAGCACAGATACGCAGTATTTT CASSSSQGASTDTQYF
TRBJ1-2 NA NA TRBV28 TGTGCCAGCACGGGGGGGAGGGCTAACTATGGCTACACCTTC CASTGGRANYGYTF
TRBJ1-4 TRBD1 NA TRBV29-1 TGCAGCGTGTCACAGGGGTCAGAAAAACTGTTTTTT CSVSQGSEKLFF
TRBJ2-4 TRBD1 once TRBV27 TGTGCCAGCAGTCCAAGACAGGGGAGTTTCGACAAACCCAAAAACATTCAGTACTTC CASSPRQGSFDKPKNIQYF
TRBJ2-3 NA NA TRBV11-2 TGTGCCAGCAGCTCCGGGTCGTTAGGTACAGATACGCAGTATTTT CASSSGSLGTDTQYF
TRBJ2-3 TRBD2 few TRBV15 TGTGCCACCAGCTCAGACGTGGCGGGAGGGCCAGATACGCAGTATTTT CATSSDVAGGPDTQYF
TRBJ2-2 TRBD2 NA TRBV19 TGTGCCAGTAGTCCTACCCTACTAGCGGGAGGAGGGGGCACCGGGGAGCTGTTTTTT CASSPTLLAGGGGTGELFF
TRBJ2-6 NA NA TRBV19 TGTGCCAGTAGTACGAGGGGAGTCGGGGCCAACGTCCTGACTTTC CASSTRGVGANVLTF